Following are 19 T cell receptor beta chains from one sample sequenced in a study of vaccination and CD4 T cells after COVID-19 (dated by TCRdb to between 2022 and 2023). Preparation of the library involved PCR. TCRdb lists the instrument as Illumina iSeq 100. TCR sequencing of DNA from cultured CD4+ T cells used the Oncomine TCR Beta short-read assay at the Johns Hopkins FTIC core. TCRdb itself trimmed the public reads at Q25 with fastp, ran MiXCR and retained productive beta chains. CDR3 protein duplicates are merged, each entry listing the most common genes and DNA. The sample table shows fewer than 15,000 distinct CDR3 sequences, and roughly two fifths are seen once. Jointly, the top ten make up 9.2% of the sample. This sample's treatment or condition label indicates: roughly 10-day PBMC culture with coronavirus spike peptide pools or control peptides (ViraFEST assay). Their target antigens are unknown.

The sequencing used CD4+ T cells from blood, cultured in vitro, collected after SARS-CoV-2 vaccination. These receptors were obtained from a human donor who had recovered from COVID-19.

CDR3 bases: TGTGCCAGCAGTCGGAGCGGGGGGAGCACAGATACGCAGTATTTT. Its translation: CASSRSGGSTDTQYF. The genes are TRBV7-3 and TRBJ2-3; 9 nucleotides match TRBD2. CDR1 and CDR2 (germline): SGHTA, FQGTGA. The CDR3 runs to 15 residues. V shed 6 bases, J shed 0 bases, and the junction held 4 bases outside the gene matches. Supplemented by reference TRBV7-3 and TRBJ2-3, the full variable domain reads GAGVSQTPSNKVTEKGKYVELRCDPISGHTALYWYRQSLGQGPEFLIYFQGTGAADDSGLPNDRFFAVRPEGSVSTLKIQRTERGDSAVYLCASSRSGGSTDTQYFGPGTRLTVL.

The genes are TRBV27 and TRBJ2-5; 14 bases are a match to TRBD2. Germline V lookup: CDR1 MNHEY, CDR2 SMNVEV (reference sequence). The CDR3 loop spans 17 amino acids. Trimming at V came to 0 bases and at J to 5 bases, leaving 5 bases not matched to a gene. CDR3 amino acids: CASSLSRGLAGGETQYF. CDR3 DNA sequence: TGTGCCAGCAGTTTATCGAGAGGACTAGCGGGGGGTGAGACCCAGTACTTC.

This clonotype has a handful of counts. This rearrangement joins TRBV28 to TRBJ2-1, with 8 bases fitting TRBD2. Trimming cost V 8 bases and J 7 bases; bases outside gene matches: 1. The CDR3 loop spans 11 amino acids. Germline CDR1 MDHEN, CDR2 SYDVKM. CDR3 region: CASGTRNEQFF. CDR3 in DNA: TGTGCCAGCGGGACTAGGAATGAGCAGTTCTTC.

J is TRBJ2-3 and V is TRBV2; D might be TRBD1 or TRBD2, each matching 7 bases. This CDR3 has 14 amino acids. Trimming shortened V by 11 bases and J by 3 bases, and 18 bases separated the two germline ends. Looked up from germline, CDR1 is SNHLY and CDR2 is FYNNEI. The CDR3 nucleotides are TGTGCCGGGTCTCTTCAGGGGGGGACAGATACGCAGTATTTT. Protein: CAGSLQGGTDTQYF.

This clonotype was seen a handful of times. The rearrangement links TRBV6-5 to TRBJ1-2; no clear D gene. The V end lost 2 bases, the J end lost 3 bases, and 19 bases lay between the germline ends. Germline V gene lookup returns CDR1 MNHEY and CDR2 SVGAGI. There are 17 residues in the CDR3. The CDR3 loop is CASSYPPRTAGYYGYTF. The CDR3 DNA reads as TGTGCCAGCAGTTACCCCCCCCGTACAGCCGGATACTATGGCTACACCTTC.

This rearrangement joins TRBV7-9 to TRBJ1-1, with TRBD1 as a possible D gene (6 bases). V dropped 5 bases and J dropped 6 bases, with 19 bases sitting between them. Germline V gene lookup returns CDR1 SEHNR and CDR2 FQNEAQ (reference sequence). The CDR3 loop spans 15 amino acids. CDR3 sequence (DNA): TGTGCCAGCAGCGGGGGGAGGGGGTATCGGGCTGAAGCTTTCTTT. It encodes CASSGGRGYRAEAFF.

The chain carries TRBV6-2 or TRBV6-3 and TRBJ1-5, with D perhaps matching TRBD1 (6 bases). V lost 0 bases and J lost 3, with 9 bases in between. In germline, CDR1 is MNHEY, CDR2 SVGEGT. The CDR3 sequence is 15 residues long. The CDR3 here is CASSYSQGFNQPQHF. CDR3 in DNA: TGTGCCAGCAGTTACTCACAGGGATTCAATCAGCCCCAGCATTTT.

This clonotype was seen a handful of times. The chain joins TRBV6-1 to TRBJ1-6, with D possibly TRBD1 on 5 matching bases. This CDR3 has 17 amino acids. With 6 bases removed from V and 0 bases from J, the gap between germline ends came to 15 bases. CDR1 and CDR2 from the germline V gene are MNHNS and SASEGT. The DNA for the CDR3 is TGTGCCAGCAGAACGGGACGGCTCTTCTCCTATAATTCACCCCTCCACTTT. Amino acids: CASRTGRLFSYNSPLHF.

V gene TRBV20-1 combines with J gene TRBJ2-5, with 7 bases that match TRBD2. Germline V CDR1 and CDR2: DFQATT, SNEGSKA (reference sequence). Trimming removed 6 bases from V and 1 base from J; junction bases left unmatched: 11. This CDR3 comprises 15 residues. CDR3 region: CSATRGGSPQETQYF. CDR3 nucleotides: TGCAGTGCCACCCGGGGCGGGAGTCCCCAAGAGACCCAGTACTTC.

This clonotype showed up just a few times. The gene calls are TRBV6-1 and TRBJ2-7, with 7 bases identical to TRBD2. The CDR3 extends over 16 amino acids. Trimming at V came to 2 bases and at J to 2 bases, leaving 9 bases not matched to a gene. Germline-derived CDR1 and CDR2 are MNHNS and SASEGT. CDR3 region: CASSESWLAVPYEQYF. The DNA for the CDR3 is TGTGCCAGCAGTGAAAGCTGGCTAGCGGTCCCCTACGAGCAGTACTTC.

The rearrangement links TRBV5-6 to TRBJ2-7; D not certain. Germline CDR1 reads SGHDT; CDR2 reads YYEEEE. V was pared by 1 base and J by 3 bases, with 17 bases between. This CDR3 comprises 16 residues. The CDR3 nucleotides read TGTGCCAGCAGCTTGCCGAGGACCTCCAGGAACTACGAGCAGTACTTC. Amino acids: CASSLPRTSRNYEQYF. The variable domain in full, with the rest retrieved from reference TRBV5-6 and TRBJ2-7, is DAGVTQSPTHLIKTRGQQVTLRCSPKSGHDTVSWYQQALGQGPQFIFQYYEEEERQRGNFPDRFSGHQFPNYSSELNVNALLLGDSALYLCASSLPRTSRNYEQYFGPGTRLTVT.

This rearrangement joins TRBV20-1 to TRBJ1-1; tentative D call: TRBD1 (5 bases). The V gene lost 3 bases and the J gene lost 6 bases, with 14 bases spanning the gap. This CDR3 is built from 13 residues. The germline V gene has CDR1 DFQATT and CDR2 SNEGSKA (reference sequence). The CDR3 spells CSASRSREAEAFF. The CDR3 DNA is TGCAGTGCTAGTCGCTCCAGGGAGGCTGAAGCTTTCTTT.

In its sample, this clonotype was seen a few times. V usage is TRBV7-6 and J usage is TRBJ2-5; 8 nucleotides match TRBD1. Trimming took 6 bases from V and 3 from J; bases not matched to a gene: 9. Germline V lookup: CDR1 SGHVS, CDR2 FNYEAQ. This CDR3 has 15 residues. The CDR3 DNA sequence: TGTGCCAGCAGACCTTACCCAGGGGGCAAAGAGACCCAGTACTTC. This codes for CASRPYPGGKETQYF.

The gene calls are TRBV15 and TRBJ2-3; possible D gene TRBD2, 6 bases. Trimming left V 4 bases short and J 3 bases short, with 20 bases between. From germline, CDR1 is LNHNV and CDR2 YYDKDF (reference sequence). The CDR3 is 17 amino acids. The chain's CDR3 is CATSTDITGDSTDTQYF. The CDR3 nucleotides read TGTGCCACCAGCACTGACATAACGGGGGATAGTACAGATACGCAGTATTTT. The variable domain in full, completed from reference TRBV15 and TRBJ2-3, reads DAMVIQNPRYQVTQFGKPVTLSCSQTLNHNVMYWYQQKSSQAPKLLFHYYDKDFNNEADTPDNFQSRRPNTSFCFLDIRSPGLGDTAMYLCATSTDITGDSTDTQYFGPGTRLTVL.

This clonotype was seen a handful of times. The rearrangement uses TRBV7-2 and TRBJ1-2, with D possibly matching TRBD1 (5 bases). The CDR3 totals 15 residues. Trimming stripped 4 bases from V and 8 bases from J, with 20 bases between. Per germline, CDR1 SGHTA and CDR2 FQGNSA. The CDR3 here is CASSSQDRGEWGYTF. For the CDR3, the DNA is TGTGCCAGCAGCTCCCAGGACCGAGGGGAATGGGGCTACACCTTC.

A word on this clonotype: Lacking the conserved final phenylalanine or tryptophan, this CDR3 likely reflects a read error. The V and J genes are TRBV19 and TRBJ1-1; 9 positions agree with TRBD1. V lost 10 bases, J lost 1 base, and 13 bases stayed unmatched. Germline CDR1 is LNHDA and CDR2 is SQIVND (reference sequence). This CDR3 comprises 16 residues. The CDR3: CATVPRDREWNTEAFL. DNA for the CDR3: TGTGCCACCGTCCCCCGGGACAGGGAATGGAACACTGAAGCTTTCCTT.

The chain couples TRBV20-1 to TRBJ1-2; weak D call: TRBD1 (5 bases). V was clipped by 6 bases and J by 7 bases, with 15 bases between them. There are 12 residues in the CDR3. In germline, CDR1 is DFQATT, CDR2 SNEGSKA (reference sequence). The CDR3 sequence is CSAPRAGGGYTF. The CDR3, as DNA: TGCAGTGCCCCCAGGGCAGGCGGTGGCTACACCTTC.

The chain carries TRBV18 and TRBJ1-2, with a weak D call TRBD1 (5 bases). Per the germline V gene, CDR1 is KGHSH and CDR2 is LQKENI. The V end lost 1 base, the J end lost 7 bases, and 10 bases lay between the germline ends. There are 13 residues in the CDR3. Written as DNA, the CDR3 is TGTGCCAGCTCACCACAGGGGCGTAGTGGCTACACCTTC. This sequence encodes CASSPQGRSGYTF.

The V call is TRBV5-6, the J call TRBJ1-2, with D maybe TRBD1 (5 bases). The CDR3 sequence is 15 residues long. Germline loops: CDR1 SGHDT, CDR2 YYEEEE. The V end lost 0 bases, the J end lost 5 bases, and 14 bases lay between the germline ends. The CDR3 is CASSLGVGGPYGYTF. CDR3 sequence (DNA): TGTGCCAGCAGCTTGGGTGTGGGGGGACCTTATGGCTACACCTTC.